The 4 T cell receptor beta chains in this list originate from one sample, sequenced in a study of spatial heterogeneity in lung cancer. Study conclusions and caveats: Expanded alpha and beta TCR counts within tumors tracked tumor mutation counts.

The antigens these receptors bind are not known. Time point specified: sample taken at primary tumor resection. TCRdb ran MiXCR on the 5' RACE reads and lists one entry per CDR3 protein. The sample has 10,000 to 15,000 distinct CDR3 sequences; roughly 5.4% are singletons. The sample consisted of lung tumor tissue, taken at surgery. These receptor sequences come from a male donor with early-stage non-small cell lung cancer.

This clonotype was seen many times. The V and J genes are TRBV4-3 and TRBJ2-1, with 12 bases identical to TRBD1. Germline V CDR1 and CDR2: LGHNA, YSLEER. This CDR3 contains 16 residues. V lost 6 bases and J lost 9; bases outside the gene matches: 12. The CDR3: CASSHTGTGGRGEQFF. CDR3 DNA: TGCGCCAGCAGTCATACCGGGACAGGGGGCAGGGGTGAGCAGTTCTTC.

This clonotype was recorded at least ten times. The genes are TRBV7-8 and TRBJ2-5; no firm D call. Trimming took 3 bases from V and 9 from J, leaving 11 bases between them. This CDR3 spans 12 amino acids. Germline V gene lookup returns CDR1 SGHVS and CDR2 FQNEAQ. CDR3 sequence (DNA): TGTGCCAGCAGCTTCCAGCATACGGCCCAGTACTTC. Amino acids: CASSFQHTAQYF.

There are many counts of this clonotype. The gene calls are TRBV6-2 or TRBV6-3 and TRBJ2-7, with D perhaps assigned TRBD1 or TRBD2 (5 bases each). The V and J ends lost 5 bases and 2 bases respectively, with 22 bases between them. The CDR3 is made up of 17 amino acids. CDR1 and CDR2 from the germline V gene are MNHEY and SVGEGT. This CDR3 is CASSHLRTGTAAYEQYF. CDR3 in DNA: TGTGCCAGCAGTCACCTCAGGACCGGGACGGCTGCCTACGAGCAGTACTTC.

This clonotype came up many times. The V gene is TRBV29-1, the J gene TRBJ2-2; 10 bases agree with TRBD1. V shed 7 bases and J 6 bases; nucleotides not matched to a gene: 2. CDR1 and CDR2 from the germline V gene are SQVTM and ANQGSEA. The CDR3 length is 12 residues. DNA for the CDR3: TGCAGCGCCGGACAGGGGGCCGGGGAGCTGTTTTTT. It is translated as CSAGQGAGELFF.